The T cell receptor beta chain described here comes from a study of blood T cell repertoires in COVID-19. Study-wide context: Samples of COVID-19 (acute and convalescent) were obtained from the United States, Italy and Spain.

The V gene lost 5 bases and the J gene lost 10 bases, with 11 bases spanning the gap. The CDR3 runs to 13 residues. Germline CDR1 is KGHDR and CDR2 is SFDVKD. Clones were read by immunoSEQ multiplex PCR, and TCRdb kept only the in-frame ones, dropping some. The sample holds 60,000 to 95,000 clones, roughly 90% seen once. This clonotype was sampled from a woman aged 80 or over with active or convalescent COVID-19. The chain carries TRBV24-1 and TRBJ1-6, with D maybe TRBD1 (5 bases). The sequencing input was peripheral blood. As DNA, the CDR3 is TGTGCCACCAGTGCCCGGGGGGGGTCACCCCTCCACTTT. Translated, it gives CATSARGGSPLHF.